This TCR beta chain was sequenced for a study of T cell repertoires in cytomegalovirus infection (dated by TCRdb to about 2019). About the investigation overall: Peptide stimulations targeted recently identified HLA-C-restricted CMV epitopes, whose presentation resists viral immunomodulation, together with well-studied HLA-B-restricted epitopes. Donor HLA type was relevant to the analysis, as public TCR beta signatures indicated carriage of CMV infection together with the matching HLA type.

CDR1 DFQATT and CDR2 SNEGSKA were looked up in the germline V gene (reference sequence). From the cysteine through the phenylalanine, the CDR3 covers 18 amino acids. Only CDR3 DNA remains: 54 bases, in frame from the first base. V is cut by 3 bases and J by 5 bases, and the space between the germline ends is 28 bases. Only a few counts were recorded for this clonotype. Its antigen has not been determined. No per-base quality is available; no much larger clone lies one base away. The sequencing machine was an Illumina HiSeq 1500. In TCRdb, the public reads were trimmed at Q25 with fastp and aligned with MiXCR, with productive beta chains retained. Entries are consolidated by CDR3 protein sequence, retaining the most common genes and DNA. In all, the sample holds roughly 800,000 distinct CDR3 sequences, and about 28% of those were seen once. The top ten clonotypes cover roughly 13% of the sample. General conclusions and limits of the study: The ex vivo response was dominated by HLA-C-restricted CMV-specific TCR beta clonotypes, which also provided the single most frequent clonotype in two of eight donors. In both this cohort and an independent approximately 400-donor cohort, the cumulative frequency of public TCR beta family members distinguished carriers of CMV infection plus the relevant HLA type.

Read against the paper, the sample's treatment or condition label means: in vitro stimulation with specific CMV peptide epitopes to enrich CMV-specific T cells. This material consisted of cultured CD8+ T cells from PBMCs, taken from culture after CMV antigen stimulation. The chain links TRBV20-1 with TRBJ1-1, with a tentative D gene TRBD1 over 6 matching bases. The sequence was collected from a human donor in good health (CMV status not recorded). Some clones in this sample may be carry-over from other donors' samples. The CDR3 is CSASLSIDPGALGTEAFF. The DNA sequence is as follows: TGCAGTGCTAGTCTCAGTATTGACCCGGGGGCGCTGGGGACTGAAGCTTTCTTT.